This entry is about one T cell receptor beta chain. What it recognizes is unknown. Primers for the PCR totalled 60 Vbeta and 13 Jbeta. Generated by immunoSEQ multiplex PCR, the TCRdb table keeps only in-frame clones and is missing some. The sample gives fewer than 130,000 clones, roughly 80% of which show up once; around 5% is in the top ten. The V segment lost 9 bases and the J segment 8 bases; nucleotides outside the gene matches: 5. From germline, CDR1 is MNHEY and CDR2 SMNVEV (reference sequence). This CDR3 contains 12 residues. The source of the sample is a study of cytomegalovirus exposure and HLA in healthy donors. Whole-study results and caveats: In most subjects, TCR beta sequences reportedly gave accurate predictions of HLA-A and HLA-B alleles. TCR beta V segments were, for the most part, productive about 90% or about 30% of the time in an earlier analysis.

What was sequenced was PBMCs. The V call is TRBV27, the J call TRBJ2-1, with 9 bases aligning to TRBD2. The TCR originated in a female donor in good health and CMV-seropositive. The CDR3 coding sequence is TGTGCCAGTTTTAGCGGGAGAGATGAGCAGTTCTTC. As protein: CASFSGRDEQFF.